One sample yielded the 5 T cell receptor beta chains listed below, sequenced in a study of blood T cell repertoires in COVID-19. Repertoires were generated with immunoSEQ multiplex PCR, while TCRdb's copy carries only in-frame clones and drops some. The sample has about 27,000 clones, roughly 84% seen once. The sample consisted of peripheral blood. All receptors derive from a man aged 70 or older with active COVID-19.

V gene TRBV24-1 combines with J gene TRBJ2-3; D is ambiguous. The germline V gene has CDR1 KGHDR and CDR2 SFDVKD. V was clipped by 5 bases and J by 5 bases, with 4 bases between them. The CDR3 is made up of 11 amino acids. The CDR3 here is CATSGRDTQYF. The CDR3 nucleotides are TGTGCCACCAGTGGCAGAGATACGCAGTATTTT.

The CDR3 here is CASSGGGFRTARETQYF. Written as DNA, the CDR3 is TGTGCCAGCAGCGGGGGGGGTTTCCGGACTGCTAGGGAGACCCAGTACTTC. This rearrangement joins TRBV5-4 to TRBJ2-5, with 7 nucleotides matching TRBD2. Germline CDR1 is SGHNT and CDR2 is YYREEE (reference sequence). V trimming: 4 bases; J trimming: 5 bases; junction bases outside the gene matches: 17. The CDR3 length is 17 residues.

The chain couples TRBV2 to TRBJ2-7; possible D gene TRBD2, 5 bases. CDR1 SNHLY and CDR2 FYNNEI come from the germline V gene. CDR3 size: 14 residues. The V end was cut by 1 base, the J end by 3 bases, with 10 bases between. CDR3 protein: CASSEGTSGYEQYF. CDR3 nucleotides: TGTGCCAGCAGTGAAGGGACCAGCGGCTACGAGCAGTACTTC.

The genes are TRBV7-3 and TRBJ2-1; 8 nucleotides line up with TRBD1. CDR3 length: 15 amino acids. Looked up from germline, CDR1 is SGHTA and CDR2 is FQGTGA. With V trimmed by 5 bases and J by 5 bases, 8 bases remained unmatched. The CDR3 nucleotides read TGTGCCAGCAGCCGCTCTTTGGGACAGGACAATGAGCAGTTCTTC. It is translated as CASSRSLGQDNEQFF.

The chain is built from TRBV7-3 and TRBJ1-3; 9 nucleotides align to TRBD1. CDR3 size: 16 residues. Germline CDR1 is SGHTA and CDR2 is FQGTGA. Germline trimming cut 5 bases from V and 4 bases from J; bases unmatched to any gene: 9. The CDR3 loop reads CASSTTGTGSGNTIYF. The CDR3 nucleotides read TGTGCCAGCAGCACGACCGGGACAGGGTCCGGAAACACCATATATTTT.